This section outlines one TCR beta chain sequence together with its context. The data derive from a study of technical replicates of blood from several donors. Trimming removed 0 bases from V and 4 bases from J, with 14 bases in between. Germline assignment: CDR1 LGHNA and CDR2 YSLEER. CDR3 size: 16 residues. Profiled with immunoSEQ multiplex PCR; TCRdb holds only in-frame clones, not every one. The table has nearly 80,000 clones, 85% to 95% seen once. The source material was T cells isolated from PBMCs. This clonotype was sampled from a human donor in good health. The gene calls are TRBV4-3 and TRBJ2-3; D possibly corresponds to TRBD2 (6 bases). This chain's CDR3 is CASSQDHGSWADTQYF. The CDR3 region has the DNA TGCGCCAGCAGCCAAGATCACGGGAGTTGGGCAGATACGCAGTATTTT.